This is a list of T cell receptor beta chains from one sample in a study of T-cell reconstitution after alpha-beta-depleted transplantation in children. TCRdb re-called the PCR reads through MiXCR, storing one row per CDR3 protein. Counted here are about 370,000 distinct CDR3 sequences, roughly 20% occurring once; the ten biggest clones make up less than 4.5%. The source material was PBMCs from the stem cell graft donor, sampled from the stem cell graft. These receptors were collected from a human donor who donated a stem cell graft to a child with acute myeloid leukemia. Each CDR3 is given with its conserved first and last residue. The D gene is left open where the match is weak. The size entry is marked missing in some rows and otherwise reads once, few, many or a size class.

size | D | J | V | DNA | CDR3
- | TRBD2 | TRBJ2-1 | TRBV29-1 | TGCAGCGTTGAGGGGACTAGCGGGAGTGTGGTTGAGCAGTTCTTC | CSVEGTSGSVVEQFF
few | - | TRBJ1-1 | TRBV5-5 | TGTGCCAGCAGCTTGTTCCGTAACACTGAAGCTTTCTTT | CASSLFRNTEAFF
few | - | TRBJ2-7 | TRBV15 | TGTGCCACCAGCAATGGTGAAGCGAGAAGCTCCTACGAGCAGTACTTC | CATSNGEARSSYEQYF
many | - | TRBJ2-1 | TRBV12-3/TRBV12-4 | TGTGCCAGCAGGGTGACTAGTGCCCATGAGCAGTTCTTC | CASRVTSAHEQFF
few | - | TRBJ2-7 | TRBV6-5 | TGTGCCAGCAGTTACTCCTCTACGGTTGGCGAGCAGTACTTC | CASSYSSTVGEQYF
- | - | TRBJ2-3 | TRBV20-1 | TGCAGTGCTAGAGAAGAAATTAACACAGATACGCAGTATTTT | CSAREEINTDTQYF
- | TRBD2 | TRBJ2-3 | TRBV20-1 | TGCAGTGCTAGGACTAGCGGGCGATTTATAAGCACAGATACGCAGTATTTT | CSARTSGRFISTDTQYF
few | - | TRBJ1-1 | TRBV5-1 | TGCGCCAGCAGCTTGGACACAGGCGGGAACACTGAAGCTTTCTTT | CASSLDTGGNTEAFF
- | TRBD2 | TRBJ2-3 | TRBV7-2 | TGTGCCAGCAGCTTAGAACCGCGGGGGGTCACAGATACGCAGTATTTT | CASSLEPRGVTDTQYF
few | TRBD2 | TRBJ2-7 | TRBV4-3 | TGCGCCAGCAGCCAAGATAGCGGGAGACCAACCTACGAGCAGTACTTC | CASSQDSGRPTYEQYF
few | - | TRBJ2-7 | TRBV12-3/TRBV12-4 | TGTGCCAGCAGTCCAAACAACTCCTACGAGCAGTACTTC | CASSPNNSYEQYF
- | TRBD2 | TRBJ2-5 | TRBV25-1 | TGTGCCAGCAGTTGGACTAGCGGGAGTGAGGAGACCCAGTACTTC | CASSWTSGSEETQYF
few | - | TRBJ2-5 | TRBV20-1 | TGCAGTGCTACTGATCTCCAAGAGCAAGAGACCCAGTACTTC | CSATDLQEQETQYF
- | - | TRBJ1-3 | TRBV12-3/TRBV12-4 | TGTGCGACTAAGGCAAGGGAGGCTGGAAACACCATATATTTT | CATKAREAGNTIYF
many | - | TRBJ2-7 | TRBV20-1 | TGCAGCGTCTATGGGAGCTACGAGCAGTACTTC | CSVYGSYEQYF
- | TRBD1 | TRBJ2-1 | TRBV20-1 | TGCAGTGCTAGAGTCGTAAGGGGGCACAATGAGCAGTTCTTC | CSARVVRGHNEQFF
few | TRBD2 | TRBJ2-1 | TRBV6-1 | TGTGCCAGCAGTGAACCGGGACTAGTTTCTAAACAGTTCTTC | CASSEPGLVSKQFF